The source of this T cell receptor (beta chain) is a study of spatial heterogeneity in lung cancer (dated by TCRdb to about 2019). Regarding the research as a whole: Donors were some 78 patients with early-stage, untreated non-small cell lung cancer from the lung TRACERx cohort. Nonsynonymous mutation counts, determined by whole-exome sequencing of tumor tissue, were related to features of the TCR repertoire. In the raw uncorrected reads, each unique combination of TCR and UMI appeared on average more than ten times. Follow-up PBMC samples were sequenced whenever available, with a median time to follow-up of approximately two years after resection. More beta-chain than alpha-chain transcripts were consistently detected, likely reflecting higher beta-chain transcript abundance. Both alpha and beta chains were TCR-sequenced in samples taken at surgery, namely 220 tumor regions, around 64 matched nontumor lung samples and some 53 PBMC samples. In non-small cell lung cancer, the study made a quantitative comparison of TCR alpha and beta repertoires among multiple tumor regions, matched nontumor lung and blood.

The protocol used for the library was 5' RACE. Sequencing relied on a NextSeq 500. In the TCR library protocol, a unique molecular identifier was attached to each TCR cDNA molecule so that PCR and sequencing errors could be corrected. In the source study's methods: Decombinator tools were used for TCR identification, UMI-based error correction and CDR3 extraction. TCRs above a frequency of 2 per 1,000, corresponding to the top 1% of the tumor frequency distribution, were defined as expanded. Rényi diversity was computed with the R vegan package after subsampling each repertoire 100 times to 5,000 TCRs. To build CDR3 similarity networks, amino acid triplet string-kernel similarity was used, and CDR3s were connected when their pairwise similarity was above 0.82. The raw public reads went through TCRdb reprocessing: fastp at Q25, MiXCR clone calling, in-frame beta chains kept. Identical CDR3 protein sequences are pooled into one entry, listed with their most common genes and DNA. The V and J calls come from TCRdb's annotation, not from the publication. This sample is represented by tens of thousands of distinct CDR3 sequences; roughly a fifth of them were singletons. 20% to 25% of the sample belongs to the ten largest clones.

General study outcomes and caveats: Confirming at a functional level the hypothesis that regional TCRs recognize regional mutations was considered to require additional single-cell paired TCR alpha and beta sequencing. Only 15 or so patients were included in comparisons of baseline and follow-up blood repertoires. Ubiquitous expanded tumor TCRs showed up in blood more often at tumor resection than at routine follow-up.

This clonotype was observed many times. Its antigen remains undetermined. Nothing much larger sits one base from this clone, and base qualities are not available. The junction shows trimming of 2 bases on V and 4 bases on J, plus 11 bases between the germline ends. Counted from cysteine to phenylalanine, this CDR3 has 14 amino acids. Just the 42-base CDR3 DNA is kept, in frame starting at base 1. The germline V gene sets CDR1 to MNHNS and CDR2 to SASEGT. The time point label, as the study defines it: blood at routine non-recurrence follow-up after resection. For TCR sequencing, whole RNA was extracted from tumor and nontumor lung tissue, or from cryopreserved PBMC samples, and no cell sorting was done. A patient was chosen for TCR sequencing only when enough RNA was available from at least two tumor regions.

Sample: PBMCs, taken at follow-up. The sequence came from a male donor with early-stage non-small cell lung cancer. This receptor chain uses TRBV6-1 and TRBJ1-2, with the identity of the D gene unclear. This receptor has the CDR3 CASSEYYGPYGYTF. Here is the DNA: TGTGCCAGCAGTGAATACTATGGTCCCTATGGCTACACCTTC.